The table lists the clone carrying this T cell receptor (beta chain) with many counts. This sample was included in a study of human T cells and chemical hapten exposure. The template was total RNA from unfractionated whole blood. From the 5' RACE reads, TCRdb called clonotypes with MiXCR, one entry per CDR3 protein. Counted here are about 140,000 distinct CDR3 sequences, roughly 4% occurring once; the ten biggest clones make up about 1.3%. The receptor was isolated from a female donor in good health.

The CDR3 coding sequence is TGTGCCAGCAGATTGCTCTCTGGGGCCAACGTCCTGACTTTC. Its translation: CASRLLSGANVLTF. V usage is TRBV27 and J usage is TRBJ2-6; D is uncertain. Trimming left V 6 bases short and J 0 bases short, with 6 bases between. Germline CDR1 is MNHEY and CDR2 is SMNVEV (reference sequence). The CDR3 length is 14 residues. The full variable domain, its missing parts supplied by reference TRBV27 and TRBJ2-6, is EAQVTQNPRYLITVTGKKLTVTCSQNMNHEYMSWYRQDPGLGLRQIYYSMNVEVTDKGDVPEGYKVSRKEKRNFPLILESPSPNQTSLYFCASRLLSGANVLTFGAGSRLTVL.